This T cell receptor beta chain was profiled in a study of cytomegalovirus exposure and HLA in healthy donors. As for the study in general: The 650 to 850 first-cohort repertoires and the roughly 120 validation repertoires shared the same platform, a later analysis reported. General study points: TCR beta chains numbering approximately 150 were designated cytomegalovirus-associated.

Clones were sequenced by immunoSEQ multiplex PCR, and TCRdb holds only the in-frame ones, with some missing. In the table there are some 140,000 clones, around 85% of which are singletons. Germline lookup yields CDR1 MGHRA and CDR2 YSYEKL. The V gene end was trimmed by 3 bases and the J gene end by 5 bases; junction bases not matched to a gene: 4. This CDR3 comprises 16 residues. With respect to this clone: Its antigen is still unknown.

The rearrangement joins TRBV4-1 to TRBJ2-2, with 12 nucleotides matching TRBD2. The sequenced sample was PBMCs. This sequence originates from a man between 18 and 35 years old in good health and CMV-seronegative. The DNA for the CDR3 is TGCGCCAGCAGCCACGGACTAGCGGGGAAAACCGGGGAGCTGTTTTTT. Residues: CASSHGLAGKTGELFF.